A single sample gave rise to the 9 T cell receptor beta chains below, sequenced in a study of blood T cell repertoires in COVID-19 (dated by TCRdb to the early 2020s). The library was produced with the immunoSEQ multiplex PCR assay. TCRdb re-hosts the immuneACCESS table, in-frame sequences only. Its copies lack some clones; in the studies checked, an unresolved V gene accounts for under half of them, and the cause for the rest is not known. A total of a few hundred thousand clones appear in this sample, about nine tenths of them only once. 1.2% of the sample rests with the top ten. The sample comprised PBMCs or T cells enriched from blood (not recorded which). The receptor source for this set is a human donor in a cohort exposed to, infected with or recovered from COVID-19 (not recorded which). The donor label of this sample is uncertain.

The chain uses TRBV18 and TRBJ1-1; maybe TRBD1 (5 bases). This CDR3 contains 13 residues. The germline CDR1 and CDR2 sequences are KGHSH and LQKENI. V lost 5 bases, J lost 1 base, and 8 bases lay in between. The CDR3 sequence: CASSRQPNTEAFF. DNA of the CDR3: TGTGCCAGCTCAAGACAGCCGAACACTGAAGCTTTCTTT.

This chain joins TRBV3-1 (or the pseudogene TRBV3-2) and TRBJ2-3; D possibly corresponds to TRBD2 (6 bases). CDR3 length: 18 amino acids. V was shortened by 5 bases and J by 1 base, with 22 bases between the two germline ends. Germline assignment: CDR1 LGHDT and CDR2 YNNKEL (reference sequence). Here the CDR3 DNA reads TGTGCCAGCAGCTCCGGGGTCGCGGGGACCCCTTGCACAGATACGCAGTATTTT. It is translated as CASSSGVAGTPCTDTQYF.

The V call is TRBV29-1, the J call TRBJ1-1; D remains ambiguous. Germline V CDR1 and CDR2: SQVTM, ANQGSEA. Trimming cost V 6 bases and J 0 bases, with 8 bases left between them. The CDR3 contains 12 residues. For the CDR3, the DNA is TGCAGCGTGCAGAACATGAACACTGAAGCTTTCTTT. Translating gives CSVQNMNTEAFF. The variable domain in full, with the rest retrieved from reference TRBV29-1 and TRBJ1-1, is SAVISQKPSRDICQRGTSLTIQCQVDSQVTMMFWYRQQPGQSLTLIATANQGSEATYESGFVIDKFPISRPNLTFSTLTVSNMSPEDSSIYLCSVQNMNTEAFFGQGTRLTVV.

This clone turned up a few times. J is TRBJ1-2 and V is TRBV2, with 11 positions matching TRBD1. CDR3 length equals 14 residues. The trim removed 6 bases at V and 4 bases at J, leaving 4 bases unmatched. The V gene's germline CDR1 is SNHLY and CDR2 FYNNEI. The chain's CDR3 is CASREGTGGYGYTF. The CDR3 DNA reads as TGTGCCAGCAGGGAGGGGACAGGGGGCTATGGCTACACCTTC. The entire variable domain, with the rest obtained from reference TRBV2 and TRBJ1-2, is as follows: EPEVTQTPSHQVTQMGQEVILRCVPISNHLYFYWYRQILGQKVEFLVSFYNNEISEKSEIFDDQFSVERPDGSNFTLKIRSTKLEDSAMYFCASREGTGGYGYTFGSGTRLTVV.

The chain couples TRBV10-1 to TRBJ2-7, with 8 bases fitting TRBD1. This CDR3 is built from 14 residues. V dropped 10 bases and J dropped 9; count of bases not matched to a gene: 17. Germline CDR1 WNHNN, CDR2 SYGVQD (reference sequence). The CDR3 reads CAITGQVSLRGQYF. The DNA for the CDR3 is TGCGCCATCACGGGACAGGTCTCTCTACGAGGGCAGTACTTC.

CDR3 region: CASTIGNTEAFF. CDR3 bases: TGTGCCAGCACTATCGGGAACACTGAAGCTTTCTTT. The V gene is TRBV2, the J gene TRBJ1-1; D unresolved. This CDR3 is 12 amino acids long. V was shortened by 7 bases and J by 1 base, with 7 bases between the two germline ends. From germline, CDR1 is SNHLY and CDR2 FYNNEI.

The V and J genes are TRBV9 and TRBJ2-3; 9 bases fit TRBD1. Germline CDR1 SGDLS, CDR2 YYNGEE. V lost 0 bases, J lost 6 bases, and 8 bases stayed unmatched. The CDR3 covers 16 residues. The CDR3 bases are TGTGCCAGCAGCGTAGTGGGACAGGGCTCAGCGGATACGCAGTATTTT. Translating it yields CASSVVGQGSADTQYF.

About this clone: Compared with germline, one end of the junction differs, possibly owing to a read error. The same CDR3 is also encoded by other DNA sequences in this sample. The DNA of the CDR3 is TGCAGTGCTAGTGCCCGGACTAGCTTCTCCTACGAGCAGTACTTT. Its protein product is CSASARTSFSYEQYF. The chain joins TRBV20-1 to TRBJ2-7; 8 bases line up with TRBD2. In germline, CDR1 is DFQATT, CDR2 SNEGSKA (reference sequence). This CDR3 contains 15 residues.

This rearrangement joins TRBV7-2 to TRBJ2-3; 7 bases are a match to TRBD2. Germline V gives CDR1 SGHTA, CDR2 FQGNSA. Trimming cost V 3 bases and J 0 bases; bases outside gene matches: 3. This CDR3 is built from 15 residues. The CDR3 loop reads CASSFLAVSTDTQYF. The CDR3, as DNA: TGTGCCAGCAGCTTTCTAGCGGTTAGCACAGATACGCAGTATTTT.